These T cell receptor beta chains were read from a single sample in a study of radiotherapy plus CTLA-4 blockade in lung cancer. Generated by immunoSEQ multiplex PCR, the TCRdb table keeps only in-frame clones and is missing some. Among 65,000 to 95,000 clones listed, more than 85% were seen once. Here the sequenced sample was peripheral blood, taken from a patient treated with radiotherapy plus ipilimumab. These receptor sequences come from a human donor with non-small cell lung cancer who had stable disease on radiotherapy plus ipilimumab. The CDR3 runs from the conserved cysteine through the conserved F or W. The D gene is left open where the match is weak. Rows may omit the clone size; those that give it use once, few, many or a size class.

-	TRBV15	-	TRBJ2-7	CATSRGPEQPRF	TGTGCCACCAGCAGAGGCCCAGAGCAGCCAAGGTTC
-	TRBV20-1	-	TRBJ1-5	CSARDSPTQHF	TGCAGTGCTAGAGATTCACCGACCCAGCATTTT
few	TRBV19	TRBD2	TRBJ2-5	CASSLSGEGRETQYF	TGTGCCAGTAGCCTTAGCGGGGAGGGAAGAGAGACCCAGTACTTC
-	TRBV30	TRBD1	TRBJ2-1	CAWSGFPGGEQFF	TGTGCCTGGAGTGGTTTCCCAGGGGGTGAGCAGTTCTTC
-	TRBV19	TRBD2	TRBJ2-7	CASKTSGRDEQYF	TGTGCCAGTAAGACTAGCGGGAGGGATGAGCAGTACTTC
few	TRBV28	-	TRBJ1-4	CATKWDFNEKLFF	TGTGCCACCAAGTGGGACTTTAATGAAAAACTGTTTTTT
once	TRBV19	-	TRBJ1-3	CAISDSAASGNTIYF	TGTGCCATTTCGGACAGCGCTGCCTCTGGAAACACCATATATTTT
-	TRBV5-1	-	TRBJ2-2	CASSLKEVRTGELFF	TGCGCCAGCAGCTTGAAAGAAGTACGAACCGGGGAGCTGTTTTTT
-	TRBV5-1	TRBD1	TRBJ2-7	CASSLGGQGDEQYF	TGCGCCAGCAGCTTGGGAGGACAGGGCGACGAGCAGTACTTC
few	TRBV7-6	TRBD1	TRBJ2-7	CASSPGTDPYEQYF	TGTGCCAGCAGCCCAGGGACAGACCCCTACGAGCAGTACTTC
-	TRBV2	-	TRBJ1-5	CASKGGGSNQPQHF	TGTGCCAGCAAGGGAGGGGGTAGCAATCAGCCCCAGCATTTT
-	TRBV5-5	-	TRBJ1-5	CASSLVGGNQPQHF	TGTGCCAGCAGCTTGGTGGGCGGTAATCAGCCCCAGCATTTT
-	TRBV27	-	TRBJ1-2	CASTTRRGLDYGYTF	TGTGCCAGCACAACCAGGCGGGGGTTAGACTATGGCTACACCTTC
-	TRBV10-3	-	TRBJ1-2	CAINDAGRNYGYTF	TGTGCCATCAACGACGCCGGGAGAAACTATGGCTACACCTTC
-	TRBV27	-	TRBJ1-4	CASSLGRGDGEKLFF	TGTGCCAGCAGTTTGGGGAGGGGGGACGGTGAAAAACTGTTTTTT
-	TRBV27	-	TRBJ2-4	CASSFRQATGLGIQYF	TGTGCCAGCAGTTTTCGTCAGGCAACGGGTTTAGGGATTCAGTACTTC
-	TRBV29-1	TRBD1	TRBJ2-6	CSVERTGRSGANVLTF	TGCAGCGTTGAAAGGACAGGGCGTTCTGGGGCCAACGTCCTGACTTTC
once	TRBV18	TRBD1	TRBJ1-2	CASSPQGQGYGYTF	TGTGCCAGCTCACCCCAAGGACAGGGCTACGGCTACACCTTC
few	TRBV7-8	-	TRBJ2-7	CASSAVYEQYF	TGTGCCAGCAGCGCCGTCTACGAGCAGTACTTC
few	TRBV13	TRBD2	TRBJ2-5	CASSTPTSGWETQYF	TGTGCCAGCAGCACTCCGACTAGCGGGTGGGAGACCCAGTACTTC
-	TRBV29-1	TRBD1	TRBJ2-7	CSVGQGSYEQYF	TGCAGCGTCGGACAGGGAAGCTACGAGCAGTACTTC
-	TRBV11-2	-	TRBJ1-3	CASSLDPPGAAGNTIYF	TGTGCCAGCAGCTTAGATCCCCCGGGGGCGGCTGGAAACACCATATATTTT
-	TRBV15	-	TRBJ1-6	CATSRDDGNSPLHF	TGTGCCACCAGCAGAGATGACGGGAATTCACCCCTCCACTTT
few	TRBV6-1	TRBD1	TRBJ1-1	CASTPGQEYTEAFF	TGTGCCAGTACACCGGGACAGGAATACACTGAAGCTTTCTTT
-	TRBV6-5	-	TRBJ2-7	CASSYSSEAYEQYF	TGTGCCAGCAGTTACTCATCCGAGGCCTACGAGCAGTACTTC
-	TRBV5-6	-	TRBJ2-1	CASSLTRVEQFF	TGTGCCAGCAGCTTGACTCGAGTTGAGCAGTTCTTC
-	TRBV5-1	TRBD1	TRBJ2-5	CASRTGTGGGETQYF	TGCGCCAGCAGGACCGGGACAGGGGGAGGAGAGACCCAGTACTTC
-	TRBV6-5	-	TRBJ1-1	CATQRVGNTEAFF	TGTGCCACCCAACGGGTAGGGAACACTGAAGCTTTCTTT
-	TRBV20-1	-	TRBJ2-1	CSATIGRQFF	TGCAGTGCGACAATAGGGAGGCAGTTCTTC
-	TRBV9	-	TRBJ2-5	CASSVGLGELETQYF	TGTGCCAGCAGCGTAGGTCTGGGGGAACTAGAGACCCAGTACTTC
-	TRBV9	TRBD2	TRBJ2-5	CASSLGLAGVQETQYF	TGTGCCAGCAGCTTGGGACTAGCGGGAGTCCAAGAGACCCAGTACTTC